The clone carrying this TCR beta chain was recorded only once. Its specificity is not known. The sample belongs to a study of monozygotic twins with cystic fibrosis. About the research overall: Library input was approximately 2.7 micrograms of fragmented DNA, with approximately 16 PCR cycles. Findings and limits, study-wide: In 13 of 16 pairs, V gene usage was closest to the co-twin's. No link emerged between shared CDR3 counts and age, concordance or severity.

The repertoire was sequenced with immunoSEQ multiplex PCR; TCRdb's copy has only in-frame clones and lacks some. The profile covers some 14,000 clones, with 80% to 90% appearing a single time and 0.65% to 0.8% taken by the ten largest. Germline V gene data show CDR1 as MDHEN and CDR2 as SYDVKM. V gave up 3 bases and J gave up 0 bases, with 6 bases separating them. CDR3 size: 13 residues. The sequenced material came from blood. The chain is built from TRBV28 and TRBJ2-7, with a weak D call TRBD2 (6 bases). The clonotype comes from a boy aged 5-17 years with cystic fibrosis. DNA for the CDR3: TGTGCCAGCAGTTTGGGACTCTCCTACGAGCAGTACTTC. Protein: CASSLGLSYEQYF.